This T cell receptor beta chain derives from a study of T cell changes during pregnancy in multiple sclerosis. Repertoires were generated with immunoSEQ multiplex PCR, while TCRdb's copy carries only in-frame clones and drops some. The profile shows some 77,000 clones, around 94% of them singletons. V lost 0 bases to trimming and J lost 4 bases; unmatched junction nucleotides: 4. Looked up from germline, CDR1 is SGHDT and CDR2 is YYEEEE. This CDR3 comprises 15 residues. The TCR was taken from a female donor in good health, enrolled as a control in a pregnancy study. The specimen was peripheral blood, collected in the second trimester of pregnancy. This chain connects TRBV5-6 to TRBJ1-5; 7 positions match TRBD1. CDR3 loop: CASSLGAGGNQPQHF. In DNA, the CDR3 is TGTGCCAGCAGCTTGGGAGCAGGGGGAAATCAGCCCCAGCATTTT.